These 22 T cell receptor beta chains were sequenced from one sample in a study of cytomegalovirus exposure and HLA in healthy donors. Amplification used 60 Vbeta primers and 13 Jbeta primers. Produced via immunoSEQ multiplex PCR; TCRdb's table is partial and in-frame only. The table includes some 220,000 clones, more than 75% detected once. The sequenced sample was PBMCs. These TCRs come from a girl aged 2-9 years in good health and CMV-seronegative.

This clone came up once. The chain has TRBV7-9 and TRBJ2-5, with 11 bases lining up with TRBD2. After removal of 7 bases from V and 5 bases from J, the junction contained 15 bases not matched to a gene. CDR3 length: 17 amino acids. The V gene's germline CDR1 is SEHNR and CDR2 FQNEAQ (reference sequence). The CDR3 DNA reads as TGTGCCAGCACCCCAGCCCCACTAGCGGGGGATTGGGAGACCCAGTACTTC. Amino acids: CASTPAPLAGDWETQYF. Using reference TRBV7-9 and TRBJ2-5 for the parts outside the CDR3, the full variable domain is DTGVSQNPRHKITKRGQNVTFRCDPISEHNRLYWYRQTLGQGPEFLTYFQNEAQLEKSRLLSDRFSAERPKGSFSTLEIQRTEQGDSAMYLCASTPAPLAGDWETQYFGPGTRLLVL.

This clone was observed a few times. The V and J genes are TRBV7-9 and TRBJ1-1; 7 nucleotides agree with TRBD1. Germline V gene sequence: CDR1 SEHNR, CDR2 FQNEAQ (reference sequence). The CDR3 contains 16 residues. V shed 5 bases and J 3 bases; nucleotides not matched to a gene: 12. Here the CDR3 reads CASSTPGTDSYTEAFF. CDR3 nucleotides: TGTGCCAGCAGCACTCCCGGGACAGACTCTTACACTGAAGCTTTCTTT.

V usage is TRBV9 and J usage is TRBJ1-2, with a possible D match to TRBD1 (6 bases). This CDR3 spans 15 amino acids. Trimming cost V 0 bases and J 5 bases, with 14 bases left between them. Germline CDR1 and CDR2: SGDLS and YYNGEE. The CDR3 nucleotides are TGTGCCAGCAGCGTAGATGGGACACCGAGGTATGGCTACACCTTC. This sequence encodes CASSVDGTPRYGYTF. Variable domain in full (rest from reference TRBV9 and TRBJ1-2): DSGVTQTPKHLITATGQRVTLRCSPRSGDLSVYWYQQSLDQGLQFLIQYYNGEERAKGNILERFSAQQFPDLHSELNLSSLELGDSALYFCASSVDGTPRYGYTFGSGTRLTVV.

This clone has more than one count but fewer than ten. The V gene is TRBV30, the J gene TRBJ2-7; 7 bases line up with TRBD1. Germline CDR1 and CDR2: GTSNPN and SVGIG (reference sequence). CDR3 length: 12 amino acids. V lost 0 bases, J lost 6 bases, and 2 bases stayed unmatched. CDR3 residues: CAWSVSGGEQYF. The CDR3 nucleotides are TGTGCCTGGAGTGTTTCAGGGGGCGAGCAGTACTTC.

This clone was seen a few times. The gene calls are TRBV4-1 and TRBJ2-1; 9 positions match TRBD2. This CDR3 is built from 16 residues. V lost 2 bases, J lost 2 bases, and 4 bases stayed unmatched. CDR1 MGHRA and CDR2 YSYEKL come from the germline V gene. The CDR3 DNA reads as TGCGCCAGCAGCCAATTGACTAGCGGTACCTACAATGAGCAGTTCTTC. This gives the protein CASSQLTSGTYNEQFF.

This sequence joins TRBV15 and TRBJ2-5, with D unresolved. V was shortened by 1 base and J by 5 bases, with 11 bases between the two germline ends. The CDR3 has 14 amino acids. CDR1 is LNHNV and CDR2 is YYDKDF in the germline V gene (reference sequence). The CDR3 region is CATSRGFAEETQYF. The CDR3 DNA follows: TGTGCCACCAGCAGAGGGTTCGCGGAGGAGACCCAGTACTTC.

This chain joins TRBV19 and TRBJ2-7; D might be TRBD1 (6 bases). V lost 4 bases and J 0 bases, leaving 10 bases between the germline ends. Per germline, CDR1 LNHDA and CDR2 SQIVND (reference sequence). The CDR3 spans 14 residues. CDR3: CASSRQAYSYEQYF. CDR3 nucleotides: TGTGCCAGTAGTAGACAGGCATACTCCTACGAGCAGTACTTC.

This chain joins TRBV7-8 and TRBJ1-1; the D gene is possibly TRBD1 (5 bases). The CDR3 spans 14 residues. Per the germline V gene, CDR1 is SGHVS and CDR2 is FQNEAQ. V shed 3 bases and J shed 0 bases, with 8 bases lying between them. The CDR3 coding sequence is TGTGCCAGCAGCTTTGGCAGGGTGAACACTGAAGCTTTCTTT. Protein product: CASSFGRVNTEAFF. Full variable domain (rest looked up from reference TRBV7-8 and TRBJ1-1): GAGVSQSPRYKVAKRGQDVALRCDPISGHVSLFWYQQALGQGPEFLTYFQNEAQLDKSGLPSDRFFAERPEGSVSTLKIQRTQQEDSAVYLCASSFGRVNTEAFFGQGTRLTVV.

This clone was detected a few times. CDR3 in DNA: TGTGCCAGCAGGGGCCGCCCCTACGAGCAGTACTTC. Translated: CASRGRPYEQYF. This chain joins TRBV2 and TRBJ2-7, with D hard to call. This CDR3 comprises 12 residues. V was pared by 6 bases and J by 2 bases, with 8 bases between. Per germline, CDR1 SNHLY and CDR2 FYNNEI.

The chain recombines TRBV5-4 with TRBJ2-5, with a weak D call TRBD1 (6 bases). TRBJ2-7 explains the end of the DNA better; the J call may be wrong. The germline V gene has CDR1 SGHNT and CDR2 YYREEE (reference sequence). This CDR3 is 14 amino acids long. CDR3: CASSLEQGPYEQYF. Here the CDR3 DNA reads TGTGCCAGCAGCTTGGAACAGGGCCCTTACGAGCAGTACTTC.

The chain carries TRBV5-1 and TRBJ1-1; no clear D. V was shortened by 2 bases and J by 5 bases, with 16 bases between the two germline ends. The CDR3 is made up of 15 amino acids. Per the germline V gene, CDR1 is SGHRS and CDR2 is YFSETQ. CDR3 loop: CASSLAPRGGTEAFF. Written as DNA, the CDR3 is TGCGCCAGCAGCTTAGCTCCCCGGGGTGGGACTGAAGCTTTCTTT.

This clone was seen more than once but under ten times. The rearrangement joins TRBV6-1 to TRBJ2-7; 8 bases line up with TRBD2. V shed 5 bases, J shed 4 bases, and the junction held 7 bases outside the gene matches. The germline V gene encodes CDR1 MNHNS and CDR2 SASEGT. The CDR3 contains 14 residues. CDR3 loop: CASSPGGARYEQYF. The DNA for the CDR3 is TGTGCCAGCAGTCCGGGGGGGGCTAGGTACGAGCAGTACTTC.

The chain couples TRBV7-9 to TRBJ2-7; D is perhaps TRBD2 (6 bases). Germline CDR1 and CDR2: SEHNR and FQNEAQ (reference sequence). The CDR3 spans 15 residues. V shed 5 bases and J shed 3 bases, with 17 bases lying between them. CDR3 in DNA: TGTGCCAGCAGCCATACGGGACTTCCCCTCTACGAGCAGTACTTC. Its protein is CASSHTGLPLYEQYF.

This clone appeared a few times. The J gene is TRBJ1-5, the V gene TRBV4-1; TRBD1 matches 7 bases. CDR3 size: 14 residues. Unmatched junction bases numbered 4, after V lost 0 bases and J lost 8 bases. Germline V gene sequence: CDR1 MGHRA, CDR2 YSYEKL. CDR3 in amino acids: CASSQEDRPEPQHF. DNA of the CDR3: TGCGCCAGCAGCCAAGAGGACAGGCCGGAGCCCCAGCATTTT.

This clone was picked up a small number of times. The gene calls are TRBV5-1 and TRBJ2-2; 12 bases are shared with TRBD2. The CDR3 has 16 residues. The junction had 4 bases not matched to a gene; V was cut back by 4 bases and J by 3 bases. Germline V gene sequence: CDR1 SGHRS, CDR2 YFSETQ. The CDR3 DNA sequence: TGCGCCAGCAGCATTGGGACTAGCGGGTACACCGGGGAGCTGTTTTTT. Its protein product is CASSIGTSGYTGELFF.

CDR3 protein: CATSRAVNTEAFF. The CDR3 DNA reads TGTGCCACCAGCAGAGCGGTAAACACTGAAGCTTTCTTT. The rearrangement links TRBV15 to TRBJ1-1; D is unresolved. This CDR3 is built from 13 residues. CDR1 and CDR2 (germline): LNHNV, YYDKDF (reference sequence). V shed 1 base and J shed 2 bases, with 5 bases lying between them. The full variable domain, completed using reference TRBV15 and TRBJ1-1, is DAMVIQNPRYQVTQFGKPVTLSCSQTLNHNVMYWYQQKSSQAPKLLFHYYDKDFNNEADTPDNFQSRRPNTSFCFLDIRSPGLGDTAMYLCATSRAVNTEAFFGQGTRLTVV.

The gene calls are TRBV18 and TRBJ2-3; 11 bases are a match to TRBD2. The CDR3 has 16 residues. Per germline, CDR1 KGHSH and CDR2 LQKENI. With 3 bases clipped from V and 2 bases from J, the junction kept 4 bases outside the gene matches. The CDR3 DNA follows: TGTGCCAGCTCACCGGGACTAGCGGATGTCACAGATACGCAGTATTTT. Its protein is CASSPGLADVTDTQYF.

The chain has TRBV2 and TRBJ1-6; D not certain. Trimming cost V 2 bases and J 7 bases, with 12 bases left between them. Germline V gene sequence: CDR1 SNHLY, CDR2 FYNNEI. The CDR3 runs 15 residues. DNA for the CDR3: TGTGCCAGCAGTGAAAACGCAGTTAGCAATTCACCCCTCCACTTT. It codes for CASSENAVSNSPLHF.

The chain recombines TRBV7-9 with TRBJ2-7; D is unclear. There are 14 residues in the CDR3. The ends were cut back, 0 bases at V and 0 bases at J, with 6 bases in the middle. Looked up from germline, CDR1 is SEHNR and CDR2 is FQNEAQ (reference sequence). CDR3 DNA: TGTGCCAGCAGCTTAGCGGCAAGCTCCTACGAGCAGTACTTC. Protein sequence: CASSLAASSYEQYF. The full variable domain, with the rest looked up from reference TRBV7-9 and TRBJ2-7, is DTGVSQNPRHKITKRGQNVTFRCDPISEHNRLYWYRQTLGQGPEFLTYFQNEAQLEKSRLLSDRFSAERPKGSFSTLEIQRTEQGDSAMYLCASSLAASSYEQYFGPGTRLTVT.

This clone was recorded only once. The V and J genes are TRBV6-1 and TRBJ1-1; no reliable D call. Germline V lookup: CDR1 MNHNS, CDR2 SASEGT. The CDR3 has 14 amino acids. Between the trimmed V and J ends, which lost 4 bases and 3 bases, there was a span of 12 bases. Here the CDR3 reads CASSVTWRYTEAFF. The CDR3 DNA reads as TGTGCCAGCAGTGTCACATGGCGGTACACTGAAGCTTTCTTT.

This chain joins TRBV9 and TRBJ2-1, with 10 bases fitting TRBD1. The junction had 9 bases not matched to a gene; V was cut back by 2 bases and J by 4 bases. The CDR3 totals 17 residues. Germline CDR1 SGDLS, CDR2 YYNGEE. The CDR3 nucleotides read TGTGCCAGCAGCGTCCTCACCGGGACAGGGGTATACAATGAGCAGTTCTTC. Translation gives CASSVLTGTGVYNEQFF.

The chain links TRBV15 to TRBJ1-5; 8 nucleotides line up with TRBD1. J lost 3 bases, V lost 2 bases, and 6 bases had no gene match. Germline V gene data show CDR1 as LNHNV and CDR2 as YYDKDF (reference sequence). CDR3 length equals 16 residues. The CDR3: CATSRIQGGLNQPQHF. The CDR3 nucleotides read TGTGCCACCAGCAGAATACAGGGGGGTCTCAATCAGCCCCAGCATTTT.